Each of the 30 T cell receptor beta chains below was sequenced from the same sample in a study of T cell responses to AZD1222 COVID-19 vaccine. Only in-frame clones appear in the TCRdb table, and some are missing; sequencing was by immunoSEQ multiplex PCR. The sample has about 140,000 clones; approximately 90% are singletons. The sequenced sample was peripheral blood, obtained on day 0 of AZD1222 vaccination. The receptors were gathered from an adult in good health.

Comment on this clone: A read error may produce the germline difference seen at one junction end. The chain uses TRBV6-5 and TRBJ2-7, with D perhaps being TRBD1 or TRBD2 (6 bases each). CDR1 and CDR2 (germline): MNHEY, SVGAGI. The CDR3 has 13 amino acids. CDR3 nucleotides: TGTGCCAGCCGCTCCTTCGGGGGCAGGGAGTTTAACTTC. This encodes CASRSFGGREFNF.

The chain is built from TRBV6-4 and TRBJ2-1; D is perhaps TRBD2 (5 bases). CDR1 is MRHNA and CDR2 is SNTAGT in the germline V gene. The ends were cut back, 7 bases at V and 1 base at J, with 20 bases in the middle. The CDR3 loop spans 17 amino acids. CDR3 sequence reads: CASTTNGEFSSYNEQFF. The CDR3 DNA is TGTGCCAGCACCACAAACGGGGAGTTCAGTTCCTACAATGAGCAGTTCTTC.

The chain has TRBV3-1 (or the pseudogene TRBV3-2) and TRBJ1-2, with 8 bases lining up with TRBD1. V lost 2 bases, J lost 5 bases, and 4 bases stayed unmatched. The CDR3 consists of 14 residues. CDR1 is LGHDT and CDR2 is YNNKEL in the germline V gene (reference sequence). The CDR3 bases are TGTGCCAGCAGCCAAAGGCAGGGGGCGTATGGCTACACCTTC. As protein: CASSQRQGAYGYTF.

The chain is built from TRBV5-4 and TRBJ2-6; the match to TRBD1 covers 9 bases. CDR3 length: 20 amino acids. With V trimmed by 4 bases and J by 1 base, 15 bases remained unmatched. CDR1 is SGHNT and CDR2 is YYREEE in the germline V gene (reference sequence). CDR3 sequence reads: CASSPGWPVTGGSGANVLTF. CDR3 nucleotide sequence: TGTGCCAGCAGCCCCGGATGGCCTGTGACAGGGGGTTCTGGGGCCAACGTCCTGACTTTC.

The CDR3 here is CASRLDQGLGSPLHF. The CDR3, as DNA: TGTGCCAGCAGGCTTGACCAGGGCCTTGGTTCACCCCTCCACTTT. The chain is built from TRBV27 and TRBJ1-6, with D perhaps matching TRBD1 (5 bases). Germline CDR1 and CDR2: MNHEY and SMNVEV (reference sequence). This CDR3 has 15 residues. Deletions cut 6 bases from V and 9 bases from J, with 18 bases between.

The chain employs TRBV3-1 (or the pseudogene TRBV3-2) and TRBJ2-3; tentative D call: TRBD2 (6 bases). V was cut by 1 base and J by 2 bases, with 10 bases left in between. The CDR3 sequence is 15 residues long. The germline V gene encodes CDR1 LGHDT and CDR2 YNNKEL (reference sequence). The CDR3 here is CASSQAPGVTDTQYF. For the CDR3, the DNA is TGTGCCAGCAGCCAAGCGCCGGGGGTCACAGATACGCAGTATTTT.

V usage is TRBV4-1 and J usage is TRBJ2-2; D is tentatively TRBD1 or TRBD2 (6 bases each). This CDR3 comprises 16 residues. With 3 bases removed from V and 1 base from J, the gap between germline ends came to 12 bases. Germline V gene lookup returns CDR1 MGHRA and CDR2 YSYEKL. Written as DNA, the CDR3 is TGCGCCAGCAGCCACGGGAAGGGGGGGAACACCGGGGAGCTGTTTTTT. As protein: CASSHGKGGNTGELFF.

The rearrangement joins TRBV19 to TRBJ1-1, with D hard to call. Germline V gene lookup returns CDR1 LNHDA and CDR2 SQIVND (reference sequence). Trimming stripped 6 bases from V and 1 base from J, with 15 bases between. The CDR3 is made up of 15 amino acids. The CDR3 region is CASRSLVATNTEAFF. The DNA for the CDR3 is TGTGCCAGTAGGTCATTAGTCGCAACGAACACTGAAGCTTTCTTT.

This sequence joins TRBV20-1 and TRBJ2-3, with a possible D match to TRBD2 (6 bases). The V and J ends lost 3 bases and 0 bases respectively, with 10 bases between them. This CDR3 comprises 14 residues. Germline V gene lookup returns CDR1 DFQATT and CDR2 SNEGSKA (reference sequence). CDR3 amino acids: CSASLAGSTDTQYF. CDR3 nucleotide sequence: TGCAGTGCTAGTTTGGCGGGGAGCACAGATACGCAGTATTTT.

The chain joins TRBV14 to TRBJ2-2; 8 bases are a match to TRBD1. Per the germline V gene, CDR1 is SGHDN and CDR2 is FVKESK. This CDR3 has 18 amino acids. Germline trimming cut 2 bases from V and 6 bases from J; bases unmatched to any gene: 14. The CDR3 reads CASSQSDRGHPVAGELFF. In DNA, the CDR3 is TGTGCCAGCAGCCAATCAGACAGGGGTCATCCTGTCGCCGGGGAGCTGTTTTTT.

This CDR3 is CASSQAEAYNEQFF. As DNA, the CDR3 is TGTGCCAGCAGCCAAGCGGAAGCCTACAATGAGCAGTTCTTC. This chain joins TRBV7-7 and TRBJ2-1; tentatively, D is TRBD2 (5 bases). With 5 bases removed from V and 2 bases from J, the gap between germline ends came to 10 bases. Germline V gene lookup returns CDR1 SSHAT and CDR2 FNYEAQ (reference sequence). The CDR3 runs to 14 residues.

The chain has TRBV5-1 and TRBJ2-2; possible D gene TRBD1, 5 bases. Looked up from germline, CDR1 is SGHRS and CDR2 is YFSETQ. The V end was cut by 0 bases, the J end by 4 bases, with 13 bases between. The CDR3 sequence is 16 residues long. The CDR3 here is CASSLAPTESTGELFF. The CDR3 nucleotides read TGCGCCAGCAGCTTGGCCCCGACAGAGAGCACCGGGGAGCTGTTTTTT.

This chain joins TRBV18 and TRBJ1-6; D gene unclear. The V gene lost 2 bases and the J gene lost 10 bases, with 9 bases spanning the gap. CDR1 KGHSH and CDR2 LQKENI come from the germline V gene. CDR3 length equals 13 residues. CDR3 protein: CASSPGPGSPLHF. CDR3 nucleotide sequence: TGTGCCAGCTCACCAGGCCCGGGATCACCCCTCCACTTT.

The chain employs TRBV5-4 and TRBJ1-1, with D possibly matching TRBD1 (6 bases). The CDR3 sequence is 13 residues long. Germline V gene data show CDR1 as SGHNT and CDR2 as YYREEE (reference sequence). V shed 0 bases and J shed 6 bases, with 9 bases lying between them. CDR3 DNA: TGTGCCAGCAGCTTGGCCTCAGGGGCTGAAGCTTTCTTT. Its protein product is CASSLASGAEAFF.

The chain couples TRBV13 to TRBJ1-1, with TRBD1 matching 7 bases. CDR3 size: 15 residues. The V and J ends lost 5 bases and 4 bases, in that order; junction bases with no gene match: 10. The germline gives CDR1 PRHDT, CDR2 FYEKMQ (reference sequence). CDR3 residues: CASSPGPTGITEAFF. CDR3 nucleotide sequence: TGTGCCAGCAGCCCCGGCCCGACAGGGATCACTGAAGCTTTCTTT.

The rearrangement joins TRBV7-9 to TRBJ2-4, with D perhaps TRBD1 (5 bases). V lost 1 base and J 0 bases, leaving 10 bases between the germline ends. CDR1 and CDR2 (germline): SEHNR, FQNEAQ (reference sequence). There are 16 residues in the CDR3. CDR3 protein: CASSLDDRLAKNIQYF. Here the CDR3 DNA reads TGTGCCAGCAGCTTAGATGACAGACTAGCCAAAAACATTCAGTACTTC.

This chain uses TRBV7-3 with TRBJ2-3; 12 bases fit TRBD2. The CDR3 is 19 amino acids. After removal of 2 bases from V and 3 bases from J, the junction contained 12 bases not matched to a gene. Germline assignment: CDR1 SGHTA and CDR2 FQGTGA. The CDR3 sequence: CASSLHPTSGRGRTDTQYF. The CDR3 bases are TGTGCCAGCAGCTTACACCCGACTAGCGGGAGAGGGCGGACAGATACGCAGTATTTT.

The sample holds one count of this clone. This CDR3 is CATGPGVAGNNEQFF. The CDR3 region has the DNA TGCGCCACCGGACCCGGAGTAGCGGGGAACAATGAGCAGTTCTTC. The rearrangement uses TRBV10-1 and TRBJ2-1; TRBD2 agrees at 8 bases. Germline V lookup: CDR1 WNHNN, CDR2 SYGVQD (reference sequence). The CDR3 loop spans 15 amino acids. J was trimmed by 5 bases and V by 10 bases; bases with no gene match: 13.

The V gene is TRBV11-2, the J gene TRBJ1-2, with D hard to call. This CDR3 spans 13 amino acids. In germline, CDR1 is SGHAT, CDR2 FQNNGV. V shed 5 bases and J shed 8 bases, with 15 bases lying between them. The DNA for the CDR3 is TGTGCCAGCAGCGACGGACCCGTGGCCGGCTACACCTTC. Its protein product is CASSDGPVAGYTF.

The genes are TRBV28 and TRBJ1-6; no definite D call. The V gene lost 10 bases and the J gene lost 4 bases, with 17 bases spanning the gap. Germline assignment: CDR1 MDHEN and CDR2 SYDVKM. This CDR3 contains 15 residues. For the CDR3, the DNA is TGTGCCATCAAGACCGGGTTTATTTATAATTCACCCCTCCACTTT. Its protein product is CAIKTGFIYNSPLHF.

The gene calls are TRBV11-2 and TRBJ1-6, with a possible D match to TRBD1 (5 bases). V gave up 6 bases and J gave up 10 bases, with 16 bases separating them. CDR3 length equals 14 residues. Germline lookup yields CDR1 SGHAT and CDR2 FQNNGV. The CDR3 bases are TGTGCCAGCAGTCGGCAGGGACGGGGATCACCCCTCCACTTT. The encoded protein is CASSRQGRGSPLHF.

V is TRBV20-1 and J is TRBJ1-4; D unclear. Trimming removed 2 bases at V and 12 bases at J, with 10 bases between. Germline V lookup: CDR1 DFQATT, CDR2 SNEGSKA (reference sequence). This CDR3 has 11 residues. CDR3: CSARSDVELFF. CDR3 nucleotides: TGCAGTGCTAGATCGGACGTAGAACTGTTTTTT.

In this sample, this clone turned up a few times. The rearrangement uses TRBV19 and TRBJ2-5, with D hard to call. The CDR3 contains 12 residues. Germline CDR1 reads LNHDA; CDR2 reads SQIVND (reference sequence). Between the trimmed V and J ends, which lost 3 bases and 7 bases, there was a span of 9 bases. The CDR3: CASSIGPGTQYF. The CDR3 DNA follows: TGTGCCAGTAGTATCGGACCTGGGACCCAGTACTTC. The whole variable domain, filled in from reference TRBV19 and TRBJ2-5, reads DGGITQSPKYLFRKEGQNVTLSCEQNLNHDAMYWYRQDPGQGLRLIYYSQIVNDFQKGDIAEGYSVSREKKESFPLTVTSAQKNPTAFYLCASSIGPGTQYFGPGTRLLVL.

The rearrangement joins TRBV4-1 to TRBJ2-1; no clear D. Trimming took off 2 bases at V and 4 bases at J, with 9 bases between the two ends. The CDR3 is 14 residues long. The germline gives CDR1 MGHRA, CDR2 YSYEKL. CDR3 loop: CASSQITNYNEQFF. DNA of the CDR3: TGCGCCAGCAGCCAAATAACTAATTACAATGAGCAGTTCTTC.

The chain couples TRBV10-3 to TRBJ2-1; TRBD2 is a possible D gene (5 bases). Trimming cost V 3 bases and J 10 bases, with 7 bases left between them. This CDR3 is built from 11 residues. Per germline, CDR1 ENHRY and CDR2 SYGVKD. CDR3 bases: TGTGCCATCAGTGAAGGACTGGAGCAGTTCTTC. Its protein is CAISEGLEQFF.

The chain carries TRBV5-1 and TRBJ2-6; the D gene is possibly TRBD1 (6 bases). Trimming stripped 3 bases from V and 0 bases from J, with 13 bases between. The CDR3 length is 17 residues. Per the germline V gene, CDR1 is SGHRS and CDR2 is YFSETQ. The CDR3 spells CASSSPGAPSGANVLTF. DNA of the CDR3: TGCGCCAGCAGCTCGCCAGGGGCCCCCTCTGGGGCCAACGTCCTGACTTTC.

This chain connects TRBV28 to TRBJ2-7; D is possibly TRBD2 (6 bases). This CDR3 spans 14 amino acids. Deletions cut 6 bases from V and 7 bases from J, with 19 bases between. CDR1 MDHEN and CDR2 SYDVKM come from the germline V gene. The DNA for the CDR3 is TGTGCCAGCAGCCTCCGGGGTAGCGGCAGAGAGCAGTACTTC. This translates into CASSLRGSGREQYF.

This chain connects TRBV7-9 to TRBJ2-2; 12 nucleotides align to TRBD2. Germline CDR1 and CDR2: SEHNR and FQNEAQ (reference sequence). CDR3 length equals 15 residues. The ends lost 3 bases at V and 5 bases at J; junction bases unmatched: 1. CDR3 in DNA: TGTGCCAGCAGCTTTGGGACTAGCGGGACCGGGGAGCTGTTTTTT. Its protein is CASSFGTSGTGELFF.

The CDR3: CASSIDQGVSSYEQYF. As DNA, the CDR3 is TGTGCCAGTAGTATAGATCAGGGGGTGAGCTCCTACGAGCAGTACTTC. This chain joins TRBV19 and TRBJ2-7; the match to TRBD1 covers 7 bases. V gave up 0 bases and J gave up 0 bases; unmatched junction bases: 5. The germline CDR1 and CDR2 sequences are LNHDA and SQIVND (reference sequence). The CDR3 length is 16 residues.

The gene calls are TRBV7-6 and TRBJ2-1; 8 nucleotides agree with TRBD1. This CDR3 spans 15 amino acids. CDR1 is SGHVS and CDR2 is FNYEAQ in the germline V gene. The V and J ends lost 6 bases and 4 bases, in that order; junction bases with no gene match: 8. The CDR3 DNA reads TGTGCCAGCAGTCATGGACAGGGAGAATACAATGAGCAGTTCTTC. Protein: CASSHGQGEYNEQFF.